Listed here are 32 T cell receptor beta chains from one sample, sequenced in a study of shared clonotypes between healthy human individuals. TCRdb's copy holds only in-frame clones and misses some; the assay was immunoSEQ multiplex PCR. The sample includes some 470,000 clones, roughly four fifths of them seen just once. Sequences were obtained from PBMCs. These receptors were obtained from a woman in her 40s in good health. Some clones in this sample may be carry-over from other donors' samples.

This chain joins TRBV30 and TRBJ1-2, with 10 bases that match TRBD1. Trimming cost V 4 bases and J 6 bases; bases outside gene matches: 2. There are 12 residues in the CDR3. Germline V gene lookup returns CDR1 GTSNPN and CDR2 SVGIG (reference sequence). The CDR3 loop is CAWTTGGHGYTF. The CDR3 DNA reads TGTGCCTGGACGACAGGGGGCCATGGCTACACCTTC.

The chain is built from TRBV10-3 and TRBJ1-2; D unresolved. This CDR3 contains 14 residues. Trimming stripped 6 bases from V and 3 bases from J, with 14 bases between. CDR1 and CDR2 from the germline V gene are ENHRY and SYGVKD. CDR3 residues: CAIRVTAADYGYTF. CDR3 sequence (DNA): TGTGCCATCAGGGTGACGGCAGCAGACTATGGCTACACCTTC.

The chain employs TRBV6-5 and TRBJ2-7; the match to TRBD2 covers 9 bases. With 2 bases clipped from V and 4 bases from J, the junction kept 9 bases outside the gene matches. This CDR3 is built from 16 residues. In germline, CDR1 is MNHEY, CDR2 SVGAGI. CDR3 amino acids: CASSYGLAGSGYEQYF. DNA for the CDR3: TGTGCCAGCAGTTACGGGCTAGCGGGATCGGGGTACGAGCAGTACTTC.

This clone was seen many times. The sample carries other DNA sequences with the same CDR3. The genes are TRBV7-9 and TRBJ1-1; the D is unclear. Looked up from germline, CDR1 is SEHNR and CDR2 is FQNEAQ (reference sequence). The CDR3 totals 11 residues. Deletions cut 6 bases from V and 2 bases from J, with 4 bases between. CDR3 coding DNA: TGTGCCAGCAGGGGAAACACTGAAGCTTTCTTT. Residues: CASRGNTEAFF.

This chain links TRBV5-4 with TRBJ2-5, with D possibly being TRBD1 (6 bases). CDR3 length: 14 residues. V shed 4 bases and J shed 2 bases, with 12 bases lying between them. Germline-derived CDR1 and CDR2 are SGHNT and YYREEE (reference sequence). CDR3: CASSVDRFQETQYF. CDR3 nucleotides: TGTGCCAGCAGCGTTGACAGGTTTCAAGAGACCCAGTACTTC.

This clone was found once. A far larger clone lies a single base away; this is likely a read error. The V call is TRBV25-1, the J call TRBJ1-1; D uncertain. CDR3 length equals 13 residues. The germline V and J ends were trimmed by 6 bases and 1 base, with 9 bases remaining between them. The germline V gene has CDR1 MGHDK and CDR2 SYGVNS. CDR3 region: CASSPEQNTEAFF. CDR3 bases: TGTGCCAGCAGCCCAGAACAGAACACTGAAGCTTTCTTT.

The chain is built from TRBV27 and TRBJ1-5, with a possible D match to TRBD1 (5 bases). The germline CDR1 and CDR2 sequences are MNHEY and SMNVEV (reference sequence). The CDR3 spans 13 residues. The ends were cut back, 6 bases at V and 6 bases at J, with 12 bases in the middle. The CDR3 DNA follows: TGTGCCAGCAGACCCCACGGGGGTCAGCCCCAGCATTTT. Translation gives CASRPHGGQPQHF.

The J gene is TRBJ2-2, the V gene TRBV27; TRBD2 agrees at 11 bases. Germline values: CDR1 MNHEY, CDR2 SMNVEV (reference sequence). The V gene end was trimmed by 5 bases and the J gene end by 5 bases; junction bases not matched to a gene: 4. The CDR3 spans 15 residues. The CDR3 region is CASSPGTSGTGELFF. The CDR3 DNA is TGTGCCAGCAGTCCCGGGACTAGCGGAACCGGGGAGCTGTTTTTT.

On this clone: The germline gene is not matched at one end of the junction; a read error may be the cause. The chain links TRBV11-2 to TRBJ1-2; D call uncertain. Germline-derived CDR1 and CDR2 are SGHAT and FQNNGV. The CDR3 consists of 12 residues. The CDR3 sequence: CAGSPEGYGYTF. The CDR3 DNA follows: TGTGCCGGCAGCCCCGAAGGGTATGGCTACACCTTC.

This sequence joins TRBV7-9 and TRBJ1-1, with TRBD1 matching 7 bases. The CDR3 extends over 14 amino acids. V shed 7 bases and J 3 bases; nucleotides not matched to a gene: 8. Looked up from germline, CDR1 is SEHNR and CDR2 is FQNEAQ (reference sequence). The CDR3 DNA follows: TGTGCCAGCATCGCAGACAGGGCTGACACTGAAGCTTTCTTT. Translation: CASIADRADTEAFF. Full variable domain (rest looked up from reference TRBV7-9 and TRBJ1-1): DTGVSQNPRHKITKRGQNVTFRCDPISEHNRLYWYRQTLGQGPEFLTYFQNEAQLEKSRLLSDRFSAERPKGSFSTLEIQRTEQGDSAMYLCASIADRADTEAFFGQGTRLTVV.

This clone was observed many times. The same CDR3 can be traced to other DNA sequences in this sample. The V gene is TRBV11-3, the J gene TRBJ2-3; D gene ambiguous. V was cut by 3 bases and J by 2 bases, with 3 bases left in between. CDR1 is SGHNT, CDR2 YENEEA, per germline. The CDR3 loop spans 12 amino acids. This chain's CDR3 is CASSFHTDTQYF. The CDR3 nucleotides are TGTGCCAGCAGCTTTCACACAGATACGCAGTATTTT.

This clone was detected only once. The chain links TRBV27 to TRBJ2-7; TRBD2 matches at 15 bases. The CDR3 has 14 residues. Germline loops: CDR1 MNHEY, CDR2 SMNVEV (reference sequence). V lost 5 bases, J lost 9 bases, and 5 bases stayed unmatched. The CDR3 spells CASSQGTSGRRQYF. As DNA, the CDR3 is TGTGCCAGCAGTCAAGGGACTAGCGGGAGGAGGCAGTACTTC.

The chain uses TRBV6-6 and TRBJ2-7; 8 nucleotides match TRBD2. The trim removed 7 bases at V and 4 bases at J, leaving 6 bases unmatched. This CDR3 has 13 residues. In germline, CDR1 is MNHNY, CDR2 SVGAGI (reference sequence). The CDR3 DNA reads TGTGCCAGCACCGGGACTAGTATGTACGAGCAGTACTTC. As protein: CASTGTSMYEQYF.

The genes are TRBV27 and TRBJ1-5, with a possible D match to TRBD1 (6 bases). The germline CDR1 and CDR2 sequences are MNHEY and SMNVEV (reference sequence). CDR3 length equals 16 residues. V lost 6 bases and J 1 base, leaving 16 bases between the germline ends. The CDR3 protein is CASSPQGSASNQPQHF. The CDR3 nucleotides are TGTGCCAGCAGCCCTCAGGGGTCGGCGAGCAATCAGCCCCAGCATTTT.

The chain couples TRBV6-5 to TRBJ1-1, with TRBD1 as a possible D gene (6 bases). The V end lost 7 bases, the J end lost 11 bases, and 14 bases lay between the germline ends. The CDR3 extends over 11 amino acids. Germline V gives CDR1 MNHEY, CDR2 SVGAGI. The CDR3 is CASTNRVTAFF. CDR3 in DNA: TGTGCCAGCACTAACAGGGTTACGGCTTTCTTT.

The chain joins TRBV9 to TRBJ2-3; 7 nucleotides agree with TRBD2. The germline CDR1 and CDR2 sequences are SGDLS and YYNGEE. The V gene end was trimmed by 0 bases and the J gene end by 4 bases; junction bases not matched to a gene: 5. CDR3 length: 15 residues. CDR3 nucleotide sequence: TGTGCCAGCAGCGTAGATGTAGCGGGTTCAGATACGCAGTATTTT. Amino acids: CASSVDVAGSDTQYF.

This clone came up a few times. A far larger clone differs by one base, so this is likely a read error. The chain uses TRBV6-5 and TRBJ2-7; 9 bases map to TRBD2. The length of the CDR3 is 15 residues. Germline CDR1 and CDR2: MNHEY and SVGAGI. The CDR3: CASSYSPSGNYGQYF. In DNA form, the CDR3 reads TGTGCCAGCAGTTATTCGCCTAGCGGGAACTACGGGCAGTACTTC.

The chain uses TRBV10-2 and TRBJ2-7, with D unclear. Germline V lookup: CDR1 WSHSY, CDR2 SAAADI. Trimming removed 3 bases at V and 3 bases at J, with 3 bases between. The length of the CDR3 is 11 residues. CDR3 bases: TGCGCCAGCAGTGACGTCTACGAGCAGTACTTC. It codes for CASSDVYEQYF.

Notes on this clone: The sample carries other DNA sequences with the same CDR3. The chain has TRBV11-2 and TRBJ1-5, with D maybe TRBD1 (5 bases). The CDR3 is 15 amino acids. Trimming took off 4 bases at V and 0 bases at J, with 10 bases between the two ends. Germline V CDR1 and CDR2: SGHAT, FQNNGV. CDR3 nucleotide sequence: TGTGCCAGCAGCTCCACGGGGGATAGCAATCAGCCCCAGCATTTT. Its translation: CASSSTGDSNQPQHF.

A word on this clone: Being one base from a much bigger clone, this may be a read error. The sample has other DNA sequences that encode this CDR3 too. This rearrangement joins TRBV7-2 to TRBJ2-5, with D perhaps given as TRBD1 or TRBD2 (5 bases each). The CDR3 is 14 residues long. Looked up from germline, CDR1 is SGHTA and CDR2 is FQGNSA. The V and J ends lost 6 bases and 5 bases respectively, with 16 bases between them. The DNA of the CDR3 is TGTGCCAGCAGTCCTCGGGCAGGGAGTGAGACCCAGTACTTC. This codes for CASSPRAGSETQYF. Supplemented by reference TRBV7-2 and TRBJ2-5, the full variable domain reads GAGVSQSPSNKVTEKGKDVELRCDPISGHTALYWYRQSLGQGLEFLIYFQGNSAPDKSGLPSDRFSAERTGGSVSTLTIQRTQQEDSAVYLCASSPRAGSETQYFGPGTRLLVL.

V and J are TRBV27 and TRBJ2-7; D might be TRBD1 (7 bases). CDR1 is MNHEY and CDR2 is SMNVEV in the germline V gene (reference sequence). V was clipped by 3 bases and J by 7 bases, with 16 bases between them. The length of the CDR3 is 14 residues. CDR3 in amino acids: CASSLLGGAGEQYF. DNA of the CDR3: TGTGCCAGCAGTTTGTTAGGGGGCGCGGGGGAGCAGTACTTC.

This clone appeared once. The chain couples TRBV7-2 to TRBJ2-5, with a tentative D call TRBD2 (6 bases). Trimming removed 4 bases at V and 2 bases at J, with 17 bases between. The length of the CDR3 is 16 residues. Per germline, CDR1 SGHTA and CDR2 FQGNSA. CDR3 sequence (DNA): TGTGCCAGCAGCTCACCCCCGGGACTGCGACAAGAGACCCAGTACTTC. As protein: CASSSPPGLRQETQYF.

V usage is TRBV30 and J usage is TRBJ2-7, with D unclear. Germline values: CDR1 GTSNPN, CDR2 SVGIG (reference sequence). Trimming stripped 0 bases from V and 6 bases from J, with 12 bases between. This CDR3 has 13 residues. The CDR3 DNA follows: TGTGCCTGGAGTGTACCCCCACGTCCCGAGCAGTACTTC. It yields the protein CAWSVPPRPEQYF.

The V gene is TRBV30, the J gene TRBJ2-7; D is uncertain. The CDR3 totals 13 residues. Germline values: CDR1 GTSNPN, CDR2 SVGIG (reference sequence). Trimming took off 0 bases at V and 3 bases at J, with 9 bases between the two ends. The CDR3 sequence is CAWSVAGSYEQYF. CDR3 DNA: TGTGCCTGGAGTGTTGCTGGAAGCTACGAGCAGTACTTC.

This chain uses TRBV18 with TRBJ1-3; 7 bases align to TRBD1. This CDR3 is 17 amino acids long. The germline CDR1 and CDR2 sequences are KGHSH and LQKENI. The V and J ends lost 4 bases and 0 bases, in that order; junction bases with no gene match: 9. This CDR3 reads CASSLRTGIISGNTIYF. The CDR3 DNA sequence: TGTGCCAGCTCACTAAGGACAGGAATCATCTCTGGAAACACCATATATTTT.

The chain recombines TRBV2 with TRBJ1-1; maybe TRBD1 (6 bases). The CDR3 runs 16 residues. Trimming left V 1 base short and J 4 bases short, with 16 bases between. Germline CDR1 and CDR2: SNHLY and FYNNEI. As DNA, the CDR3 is TGTGCCAGCAGTGAAGGGGCAGGATGGGGGGCCACTGAAGCTTTCTTT. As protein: CASSEGAGWGATEAFF.

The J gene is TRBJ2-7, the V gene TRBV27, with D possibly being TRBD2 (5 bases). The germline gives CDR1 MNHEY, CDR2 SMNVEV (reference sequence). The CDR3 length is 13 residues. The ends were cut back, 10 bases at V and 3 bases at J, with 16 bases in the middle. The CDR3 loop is CATRRPGLYEQYF. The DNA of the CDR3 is TGTGCCACCAGACGGCCAGGACTCTACGAGCAGTACTTC.

The CDR3, as DNA: TGCGCCAGCACCTCCGTACCCAGCTCCTACAATGAGCAGTTCTTC. Translating gives CASTSVPSSYNEQFF. The chain couples TRBV4-1 to TRBJ2-1, with D hard to call. The germline gives CDR1 MGHRA, CDR2 YSYEKL. The CDR3 length is 15 residues. Trimming pared 7 bases from V and 0 bases from J, leaving 13 bases between.

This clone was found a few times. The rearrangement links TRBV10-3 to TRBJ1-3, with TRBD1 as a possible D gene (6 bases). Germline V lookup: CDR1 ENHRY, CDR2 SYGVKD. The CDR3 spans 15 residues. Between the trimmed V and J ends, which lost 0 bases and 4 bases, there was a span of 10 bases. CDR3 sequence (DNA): TGTGCCATCAGTGAGTCGGGGGGCCCCGGAAACACCATATATTTT. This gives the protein CAISESGGPGNTIYF.

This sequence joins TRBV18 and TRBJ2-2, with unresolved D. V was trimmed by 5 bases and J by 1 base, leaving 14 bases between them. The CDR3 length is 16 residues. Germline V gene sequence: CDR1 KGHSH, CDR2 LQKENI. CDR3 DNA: TGTGCCAGCTCATCCTACCGGGCCGAGAACACCGGGGAGCTGTTTTTT. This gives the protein CASSSYRAENTGELFF.

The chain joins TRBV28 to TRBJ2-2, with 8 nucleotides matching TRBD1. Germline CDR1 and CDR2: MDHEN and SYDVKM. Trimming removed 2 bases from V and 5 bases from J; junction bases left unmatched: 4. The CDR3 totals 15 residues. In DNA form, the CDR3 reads TGTGCCAGCAGTTTAAACAGGGGGAAGACCGGGGAGCTGTTTTTT. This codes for CASSLNRGKTGELFF.

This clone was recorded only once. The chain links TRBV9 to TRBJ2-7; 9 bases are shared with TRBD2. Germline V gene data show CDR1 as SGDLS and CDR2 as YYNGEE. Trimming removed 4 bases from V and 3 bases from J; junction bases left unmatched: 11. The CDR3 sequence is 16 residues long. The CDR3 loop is CASSREGASGVYEQYF. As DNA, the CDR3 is TGTGCCAGCAGCCGCGAGGGGGCTAGCGGGGTCTACGAGCAGTACTTC. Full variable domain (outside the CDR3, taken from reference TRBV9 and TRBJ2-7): DSGVTQTPKHLITATGQRVTLRCSPRSGDLSVYWYQQSLDQGLQFLIQYYNGEERAKGNILERFSAQQFPDLHSELNLSSLELGDSALYFCASSREGASGVYEQYFGPGTRLTVT.